Below, 18 T cell receptor beta chains from the same sample are listed, as sequenced in a study of synovial regulatory T cells in juvenile arthritis. Clones were read by immunoSEQ multiplex PCR, and TCRdb kept only the in-frame ones, dropping some. Here the sample table reports just under 10,000 clones. The sequencing sample was made of Treg cells from blood. The subset was: remaining (HLA-DR-negative) circulating blood Treg cells. These TCRs come from a donor aged 2 to 35 with juvenile idiopathic arthritis.

The J gene is TRBJ1-2, the V gene TRBV16. The CDR3 contains 15 residues. No DNA has been recorded. Germline V gene lookup returns CDR1 KGHSY and CDR2 FQNENV. CDR3: CASSQSGGVISWYTF.

Considering frequency, this clone is medium-sized (0.01 to 0.1%). V gene TRBV19 combines with J gene TRBJ1-5. Germline CDR1 and CDR2: LNHDA and SQIVND (reference sequence). This CDR3 contains 16 residues. The entry carries no DNA sequence. CDR3 protein: CASSIDRSRRNQPQHF.

The chain joins TRBV28 to TRBJ1-4; TCRdb's D call, TRBD1, is unchecked because there is no DNA. The CDR3 spans 14 residues. No nucleotide data were recorded. Germline CDR1 and CDR2: MDHEN and SYDVKM. CDR3 region: CASSSPGGQGKGFF.

The chain joins TRBV6-6 to TRBJ1-4; TCRdb picks TRBD1, but there is no DNA to check that call. Germline loops: CDR1 MNHNY, CDR2 SVGAGI (reference sequence). The length of the CDR3 is 15 residues. This entry has no DNA. CDR3 sequence: CASSYGQAFNEKLFF.

This rearrangement joins TRBV19 to TRBJ2-5; TCRdb's D call, TRBD1, is unchecked because there is no DNA. The CDR3 is 15 amino acids. No DNA sequence is on record. CDR1 and CDR2 (germline): LNHDA, SQIVND (reference sequence). CDR3 residues: CASSVLGQGSETQYF.

The CDR3 is CASSFPSDRATDTQYF. The rearrangement uses TRBV28 and TRBJ2-3; TCRdb's D call of TRBD1 is untestable without DNA. The CDR3 is made up of 16 amino acids. No DNA sequence was recorded. Germline CDR1 and CDR2: MDHEN and SYDVKM.

The genes are TRBV5-4 and TRBJ1-2. Germline V gives CDR1 SGHNT, CDR2 YYREEE (reference sequence). This CDR3 has 12 amino acids. A DNA sequence was not provided. The CDR3 reads CASSGNNYGYTF.

The CDR3: CASRLAGGLTDTQYF. V is TRBV7-2 and J is TRBJ2-3; TCRdb picks TRBD2, but there is no DNA to check that call. CDR1 SGHTA and CDR2 FQGNSA come from the germline V gene. The CDR3 spans 15 residues. This entry has no DNA.

The rearrangement joins TRBV28 to TRBJ1-5; TCRdb outputs TRBD1, but without DNA this stays unchecked. The germline V gene has CDR1 MDHEN and CDR2 SYDVKM. This CDR3 contains 14 residues. No DNA is listed. The CDR3 region is CASTPGQGWQPQHF.

The chain is built from TRBV5-4 and TRBJ2-2; the D gene TCRdb calls, TRBD1, cannot be checked with no DNA. The CDR3 length is 14 residues. The DNA sequence is not available. The germline gives CDR1 SGHNT, CDR2 YYREEE (reference sequence). This CDR3 reads CASSLGTGSGELFF.

V is TRBV11-1 and J is TRBJ2-5; as DNA is missing, the TRBD2 call by TCRdb cannot be tested. Germline V gene lookup returns CDR1 SGHAT and CDR2 FQDESV (reference sequence). CDR3 length: 14 residues. No DNA is given. CDR3 sequence: CASCRAEYQETQYF.

This chain uses TRBV2 with TRBJ1-5. The CDR3 loop spans 14 amino acids. The DNA is not on file. Germline CDR1 reads SNHLY; CDR2 reads FYNNEI. The CDR3 sequence: CASSEALGNQPQHF.

The chain has TRBV5-1 and TRBJ2-1; TCRdb indicates TRBD2, and absent DNA this call remains unverified. CDR3 length equals 18 residues. Only the protein is on record. Germline V lookup: CDR1 SGHRS, CDR2 YFSETQ. The CDR3 reads CASSLEVSARRSYNEQFF.

This chain connects TRBV28 to TRBJ1-2; TCRdb's D call, TRBD1, is unchecked because there is no DNA. This CDR3 has 18 amino acids. No coding sequence is recorded. The germline V gene encodes CDR1 MDHEN and CDR2 SYDVKM. CDR3 region: CASSLPRYGQRNNYGYTF.

The V call is TRBV5-1, the J call TRBJ1-4; TCRdb's D call, TRBD1, is unchecked because there is no DNA. This CDR3 has 15 amino acids. The DNA is not on file. Germline V gene data show CDR1 as SGHRS and CDR2 as YFSETQ. The CDR3 reads CASSRLGTENEKLFF.

V is TRBV28 and J is TRBJ2-4. This CDR3 is built from 17 residues. No DNA was logged. Germline lookup yields CDR1 MDHEN and CDR2 SYDVKM. CDR3 protein: CASIPSIGPLAKNIQYF.

The chain is built from TRBV13 and TRBJ2-7; the TRBD1 assignment by TCRdb is unverifiable without DNA. CDR3 length equals 14 residues. No DNA was logged. Per the germline V gene, CDR1 is PRHDT and CDR2 is FYEKMQ (reference sequence). CDR3 region: CASSFGRGFYEQYF.

Measured by frequency, this clone is medium-sized. The chain carries TRBV6-6 and TRBJ1-3; without DNA, the TCRdb call of TRBD1 cannot be checked. The germline gives CDR1 MNHNY, CDR2 SVGAGI (reference sequence). The CDR3 is 16 amino acids. A DNA sequence was not provided. This chain's CDR3 is CASSLPDRDRGNTIYF.